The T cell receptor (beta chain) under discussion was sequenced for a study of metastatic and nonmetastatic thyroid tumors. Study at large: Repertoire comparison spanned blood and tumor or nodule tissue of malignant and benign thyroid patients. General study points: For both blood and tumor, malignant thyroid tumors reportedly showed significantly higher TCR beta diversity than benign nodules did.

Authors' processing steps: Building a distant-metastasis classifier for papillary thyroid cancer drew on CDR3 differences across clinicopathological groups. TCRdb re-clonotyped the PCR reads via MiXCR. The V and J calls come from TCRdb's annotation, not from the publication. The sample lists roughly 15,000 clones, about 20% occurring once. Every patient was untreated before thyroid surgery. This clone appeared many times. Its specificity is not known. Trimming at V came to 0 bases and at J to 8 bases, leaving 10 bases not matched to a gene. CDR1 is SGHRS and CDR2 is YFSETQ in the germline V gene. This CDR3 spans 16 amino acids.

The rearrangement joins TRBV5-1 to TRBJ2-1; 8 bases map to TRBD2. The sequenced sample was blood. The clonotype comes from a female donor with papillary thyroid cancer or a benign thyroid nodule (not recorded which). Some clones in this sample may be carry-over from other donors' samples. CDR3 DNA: TGCGCCAGCAGCTTGGGGGTCCGGGAGGGTCTCGATGAGCAGTTCTTC. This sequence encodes CASSLGVREGLDEQFF.